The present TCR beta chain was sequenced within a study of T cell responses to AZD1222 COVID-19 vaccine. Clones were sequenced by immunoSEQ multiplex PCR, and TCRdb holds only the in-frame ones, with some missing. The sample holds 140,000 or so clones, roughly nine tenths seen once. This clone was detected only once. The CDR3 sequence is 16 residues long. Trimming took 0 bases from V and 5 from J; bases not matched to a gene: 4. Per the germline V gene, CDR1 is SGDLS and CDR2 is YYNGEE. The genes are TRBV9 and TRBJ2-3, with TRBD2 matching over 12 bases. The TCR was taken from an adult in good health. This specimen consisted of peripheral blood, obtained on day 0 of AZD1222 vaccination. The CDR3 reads CASSVASGGAGDTQYF. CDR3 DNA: TGTGCCAGCAGCGTAGCTAGCGGGGGGGCTGGAGATACGCAGTATTTT.